This T cell receptor (beta chain) was identified in a study of blood T cell repertoires in COVID-19 (dated by TCRdb to the early 2020s). For context, the study as a whole: Samples covering the acute and convalescent phases of COVID-19 were provided by collaborators in the United States, Italy and Spain. The dataset comprised deeply sampled blood TCRbeta repertoires from subjects exposed to, actively infected with, or recovered from COVID-19. Sample metadata almost always included a de-identified subject ID, COVID-19 status, age in years and sex. The samples were drawn from two sources: the first 160 participants of the ongoing ImmuneRACE study, and 1,000 to 1,500 subjects contributed by 6 global collaborators. The material from the prospective study consisted of cDNA or gDNA derived from T cells, B-cell-depleted T cells, or PBMCs. The repertoires were made available in a free public database intended to serve as a resource for research on the immune response to SARS-CoV-2. Where HLA class I and class II types were available, the types were taken from metadata supplied by the sample provider, not from assay-based typing. Points the paper makes about the study in general: Clinical and demographic metadata were provided uncurated, with the amount varying by source and participant.

From the cysteine up to the phenylalanine, the CDR3 has a length of 16 residues. Only CDR3 DNA remains: 48 bases, in frame from the first base. Trimming leaves V shorter by 3 bases and J shorter by 3 bases, with the junction holding 6 bases beyond the gene matches. CDR1 and CDR2, looked up from the germline V gene (reference sequence), are LGHDT and YNNKEL. TCRbeta CDR3 regions were amplified from genomic DNA by means of the immunoSEQ Assay, a bias-controlled multiplex PCR. From the authors' description of their analysis: The number of nucleated cells in each sample was estimated by amplification of reference gene primers within the assay. Sequence reads were collapsed and filtered to measure the absolute abundance of every unique TCRbeta CDR3 rearrangement. Productive Simpson clonality was computed per sample as the square root of Simpson's diversity index over productive rearrangements. Here the immuneACCESS table is served through TCRdb, limited to in-frame sequences with V and J called. Missing clones are a known gap in these copies; in checked studies unresolved V genes cover under half, and the rest lacks a known reason. Clone size and V and J calls were adopted from that table, with D and trimming inferred from the DNA. For this sample there are more than 150,000 clones; 70% to 90% appear just once. The top ten constitute roughly 2.8% of the sample.

Note on this clone: The antigen this receptor binds is unknown. One base away there is no much larger clone; base qualities are not given.

Collaborating institutions collected whole blood in K2EDTA tubes following their own protocols. For TCRbeta analysis, collaborators shipped samples in one of three forms: frozen whole blood, isolated PBMCs, or DNA extracted from either of those sample types. The receptor chain draws on TRBV3-1 (or the pseudogene TRBV3-2) and TRBJ2-7, and TRBD1 aligns with 12 junction nucleotides. This receptor was taken from a man between 60 and 75 years old with acute or convalescent COVID-19. The specimen sequenced was peripheral blood. The nucleotide sequence is given as TGTGCCAGCAGCCAGCCCGGGACAGGGGGCGTCTACGAGCAGTACTTC. Translated, this gives CASSQPGTGGVYEQYF.